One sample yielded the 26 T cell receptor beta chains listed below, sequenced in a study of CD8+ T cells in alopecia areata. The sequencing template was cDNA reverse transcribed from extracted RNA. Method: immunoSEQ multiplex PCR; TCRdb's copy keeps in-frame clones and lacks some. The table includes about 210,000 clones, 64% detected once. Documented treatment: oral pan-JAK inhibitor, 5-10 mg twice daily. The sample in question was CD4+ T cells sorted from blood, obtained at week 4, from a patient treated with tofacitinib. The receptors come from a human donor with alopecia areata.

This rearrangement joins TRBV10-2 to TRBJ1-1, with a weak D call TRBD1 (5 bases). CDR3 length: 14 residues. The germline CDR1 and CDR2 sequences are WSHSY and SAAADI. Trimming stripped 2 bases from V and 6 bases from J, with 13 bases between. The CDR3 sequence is CASSERGGDSEAFF. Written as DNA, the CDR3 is TGCGCCAGCAGTGAGAGGGGTGGGGATTCTGAAGCTTTCTTT.

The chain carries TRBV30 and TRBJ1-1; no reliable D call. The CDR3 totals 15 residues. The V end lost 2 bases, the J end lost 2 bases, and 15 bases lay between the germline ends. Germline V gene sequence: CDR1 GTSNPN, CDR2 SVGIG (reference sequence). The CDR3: CAWSRFNRANTEAFF. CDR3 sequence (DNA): TGTGCCTGGAGTAGGTTTAATAGGGCAAACACTGAAGCTTTCTTT.

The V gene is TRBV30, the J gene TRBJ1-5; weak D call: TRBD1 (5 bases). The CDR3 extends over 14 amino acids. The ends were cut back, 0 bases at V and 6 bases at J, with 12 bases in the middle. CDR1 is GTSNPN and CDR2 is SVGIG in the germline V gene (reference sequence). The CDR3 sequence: CAWSVKGRGQPQHF. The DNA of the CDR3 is TGTGCCTGGAGTGTTAAGGGGAGGGGTCAGCCCCAGCATTTT.

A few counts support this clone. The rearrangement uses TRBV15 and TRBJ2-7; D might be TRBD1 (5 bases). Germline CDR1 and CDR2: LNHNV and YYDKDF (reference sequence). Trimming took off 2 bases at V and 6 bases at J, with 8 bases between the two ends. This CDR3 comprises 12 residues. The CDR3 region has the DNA TGTGCCACCAGCAGATCAGGGATCGAGCAGTACTTC. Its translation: CATSRSGIEQYF. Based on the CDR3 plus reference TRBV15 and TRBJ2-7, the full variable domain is DAMVIQNPRYQVTQFGKPVTLSCSQTLNHNVMYWYQQKSSQAPKLLFHYYDKDFNNEADTPDNFQSRRPNTSFCFLDIRSPGLGDTAMYLCATSRSGIEQYFGPGTRLTVT.

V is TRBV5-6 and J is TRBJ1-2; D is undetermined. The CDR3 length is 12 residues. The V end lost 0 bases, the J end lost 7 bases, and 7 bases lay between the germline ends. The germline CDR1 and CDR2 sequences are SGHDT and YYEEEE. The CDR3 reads CASSLAWSGYTF. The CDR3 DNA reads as TGTGCCAGCAGCTTGGCCTGGAGTGGCTACACCTTC.

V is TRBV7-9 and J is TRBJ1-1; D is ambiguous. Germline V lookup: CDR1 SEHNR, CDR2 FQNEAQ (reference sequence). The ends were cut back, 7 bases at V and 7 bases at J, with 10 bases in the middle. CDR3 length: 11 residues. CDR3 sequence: CASKGSGEAFF. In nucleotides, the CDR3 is TGTGCCAGCAAAGGATCGGGTGAAGCTTTCTTT. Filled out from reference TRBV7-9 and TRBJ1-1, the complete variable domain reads DTGVSQNPRHKITKRGQNVTFRCDPISEHNRLYWYRQTLGQGPEFLTYFQNEAQLEKSRLLSDRFSAERPKGSFSTLEIQRTEQGDSAMYLCASKGSGEAFFGQGTRLTVV.

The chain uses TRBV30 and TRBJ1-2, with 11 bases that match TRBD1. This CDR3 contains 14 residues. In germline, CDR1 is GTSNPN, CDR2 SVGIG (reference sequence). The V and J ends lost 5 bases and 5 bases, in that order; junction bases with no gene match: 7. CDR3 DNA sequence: TGTGCCTGGCGCTTCGGACAGGGGGCATATGGCTACACCTTC. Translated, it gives CAWRFGQGAYGYTF.

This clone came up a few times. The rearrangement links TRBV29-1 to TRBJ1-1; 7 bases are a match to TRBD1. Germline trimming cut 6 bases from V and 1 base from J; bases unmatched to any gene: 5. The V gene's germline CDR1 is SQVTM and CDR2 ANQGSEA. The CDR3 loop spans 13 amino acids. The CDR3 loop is CSVTGQQNTEAFF. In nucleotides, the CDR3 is TGCAGCGTAACGGGACAGCAGAACACTGAAGCTTTCTTT.

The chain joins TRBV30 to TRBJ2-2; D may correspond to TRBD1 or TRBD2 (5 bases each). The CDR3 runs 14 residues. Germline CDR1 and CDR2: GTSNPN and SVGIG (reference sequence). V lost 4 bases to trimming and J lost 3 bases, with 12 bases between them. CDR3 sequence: CAWNSLGDTGELFF. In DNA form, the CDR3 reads TGTGCCTGGAACTCTCTGGGGGACACCGGGGAGCTGTTTTTT.

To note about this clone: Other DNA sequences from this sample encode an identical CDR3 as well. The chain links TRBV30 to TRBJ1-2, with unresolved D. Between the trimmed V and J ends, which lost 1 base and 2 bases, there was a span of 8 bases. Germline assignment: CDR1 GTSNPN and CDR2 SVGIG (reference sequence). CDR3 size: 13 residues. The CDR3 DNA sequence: TGTGCCTGGAGTGCGGGTCAGAACTATGGCTACACCTTC. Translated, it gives CAWSAGQNYGYTF.

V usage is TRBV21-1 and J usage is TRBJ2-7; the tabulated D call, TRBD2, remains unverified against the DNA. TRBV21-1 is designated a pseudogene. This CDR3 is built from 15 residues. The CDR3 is CASTQYGQRGYEQYF. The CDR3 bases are TGTGCCAGCACCCAGTACGGCCAGCGGGGGTACGAGCAGTACTTC.

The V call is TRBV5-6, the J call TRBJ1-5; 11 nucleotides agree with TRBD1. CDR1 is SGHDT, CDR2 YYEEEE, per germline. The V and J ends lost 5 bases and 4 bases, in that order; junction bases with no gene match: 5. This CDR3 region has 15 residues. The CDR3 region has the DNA TGTGCCAGCAGGCGATGGGACAGGGGGAATCAGCCCCAGCATTTT. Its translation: CASRRWDRGNQPQHF.

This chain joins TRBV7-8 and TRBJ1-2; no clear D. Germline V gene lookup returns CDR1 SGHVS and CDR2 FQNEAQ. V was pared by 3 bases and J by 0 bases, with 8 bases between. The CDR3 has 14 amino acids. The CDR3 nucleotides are TGTGCCAGCAGCTTTTCTGAAGCTAACTATGGCTACACCTTC. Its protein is CASSFSEANYGYTF.

In DNA, the CDR3 is TGTGCCTGGAGTGTAGTGGGACACACCATATATTTT. As protein: CAWSVVGHTIYF. The chain uses TRBV30 and TRBJ1-3, with a possible D match to TRBD1 (5 bases). V lost 0 bases and J lost 8, with 8 bases in between. Germline V gives CDR1 GTSNPN, CDR2 SVGIG (reference sequence). This CDR3 region has 12 residues.

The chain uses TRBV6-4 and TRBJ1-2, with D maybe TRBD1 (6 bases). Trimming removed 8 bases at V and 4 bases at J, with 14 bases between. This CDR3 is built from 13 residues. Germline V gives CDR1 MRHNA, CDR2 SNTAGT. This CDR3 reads CASPSTGGYGYTF. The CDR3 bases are TGTGCCAGCCCCTCGACAGGTGGCTATGGCTACACCTTC.

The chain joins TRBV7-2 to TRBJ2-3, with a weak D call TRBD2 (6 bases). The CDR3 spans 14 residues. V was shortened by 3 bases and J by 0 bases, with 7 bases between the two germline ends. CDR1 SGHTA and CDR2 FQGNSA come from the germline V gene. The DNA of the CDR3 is TGTGCCAGCAGCTTTAGCGGTAGCACAGATACGCAGTATTTT. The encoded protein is CASSFSGSTDTQYF.

The CDR3 sequence: CASSQGQKLNEQFF. The CDR3 coding sequence is TGCGCCAGCAGCCAAGGCCAAAAGCTGAATGAGCAGTTCTTC. The chain has TRBV4-1 and TRBJ2-1; no reliable D call. Trimming removed 1 base at V and 7 bases at J, with 11 bases between. Germline assignment: CDR1 MGHRA and CDR2 YSYEKL. The CDR3 consists of 14 residues.

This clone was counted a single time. CDR3 nucleotide sequence: TGTGCCAGCAGCCCCCCGGGCAGGGGGCAGGGAGAGACCCAGTACTTC. Protein: CASSPPGRGQGETQYF. V and J are TRBV14 and TRBJ2-5, with 8 bases identical to TRBD1. Germline V gene data show CDR1 as SGHDN and CDR2 as FVKESK. J lost 4 bases, V lost 4 bases, and 11 bases had no gene match. The CDR3 is 16 amino acids.

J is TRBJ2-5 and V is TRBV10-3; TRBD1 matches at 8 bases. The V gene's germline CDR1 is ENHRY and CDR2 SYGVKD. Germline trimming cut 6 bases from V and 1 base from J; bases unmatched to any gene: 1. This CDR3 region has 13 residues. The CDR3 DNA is TGTGCCATCAGAGGACAGGGCCAAGAGACCCAGTACTTC. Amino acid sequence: CAIRGQGQETQYF.

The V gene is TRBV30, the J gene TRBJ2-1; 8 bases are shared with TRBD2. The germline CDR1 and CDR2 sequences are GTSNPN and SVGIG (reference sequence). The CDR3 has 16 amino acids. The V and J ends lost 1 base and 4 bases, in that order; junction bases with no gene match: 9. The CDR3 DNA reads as TGTGCCTGGAGTGGGTCCTACAAGCGGGGGTACAATGAGCAGTTCTTC. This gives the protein CAWSGSYKRGYNEQFF.

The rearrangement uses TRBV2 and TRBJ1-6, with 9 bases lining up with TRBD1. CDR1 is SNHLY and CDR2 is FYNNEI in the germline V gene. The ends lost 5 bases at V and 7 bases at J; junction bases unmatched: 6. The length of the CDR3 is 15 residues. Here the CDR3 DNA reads TGTGCCAGCAGTAAGGGGACAGGGACGAATTCACCCCTCCACTTT. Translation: CASSKGTGTNSPLHF.

The CDR3 loop reads CASSLQASGELFF. CDR3 bases: TGTGCCAGCAGCTTACAGGCGAGCGGGGAGCTGTTTTTT. The chain carries TRBV7-2 and TRBJ2-2, with D uncertain. With 2 bases removed from V and 7 bases from J, the gap between germline ends came to 8 bases. Germline-derived CDR1 and CDR2 are SGHTA and FQGNSA. The CDR3 loop spans 13 amino acids.

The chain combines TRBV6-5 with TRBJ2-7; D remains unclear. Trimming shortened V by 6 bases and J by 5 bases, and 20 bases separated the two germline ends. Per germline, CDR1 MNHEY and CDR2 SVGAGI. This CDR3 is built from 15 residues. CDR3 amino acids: CASRRDSRRVDEQYF. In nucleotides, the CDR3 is TGTGCCAGCAGACGCGACTCTCGTCGGGTGGACGAGCAGTACTTC.

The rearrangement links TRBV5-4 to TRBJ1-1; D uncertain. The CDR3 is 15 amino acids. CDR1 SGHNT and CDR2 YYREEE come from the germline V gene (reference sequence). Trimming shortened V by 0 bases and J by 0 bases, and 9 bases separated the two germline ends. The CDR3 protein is CASSLGYSLNTEAFF. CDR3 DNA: TGTGCCAGCAGCTTGGGGTACTCCCTGAACACTGAAGCTTTCTTT.

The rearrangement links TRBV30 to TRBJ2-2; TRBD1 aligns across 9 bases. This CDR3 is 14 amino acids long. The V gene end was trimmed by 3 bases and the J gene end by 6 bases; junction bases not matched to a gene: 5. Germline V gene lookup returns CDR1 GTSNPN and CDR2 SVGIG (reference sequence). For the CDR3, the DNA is TGTGCCTGGAGCCGGGGGACAGGGCCCGGGGAGCTGTTTTTT. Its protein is CAWSRGTGPGELFF.

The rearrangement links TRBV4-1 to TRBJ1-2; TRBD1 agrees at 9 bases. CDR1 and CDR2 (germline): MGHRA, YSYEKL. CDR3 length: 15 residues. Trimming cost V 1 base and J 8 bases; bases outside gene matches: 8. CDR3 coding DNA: TGCGCCAGCAGCCAAGCACCCGGGACAGGGTACGGCTACACCTTC. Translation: CASSQAPGTGYGYTF.